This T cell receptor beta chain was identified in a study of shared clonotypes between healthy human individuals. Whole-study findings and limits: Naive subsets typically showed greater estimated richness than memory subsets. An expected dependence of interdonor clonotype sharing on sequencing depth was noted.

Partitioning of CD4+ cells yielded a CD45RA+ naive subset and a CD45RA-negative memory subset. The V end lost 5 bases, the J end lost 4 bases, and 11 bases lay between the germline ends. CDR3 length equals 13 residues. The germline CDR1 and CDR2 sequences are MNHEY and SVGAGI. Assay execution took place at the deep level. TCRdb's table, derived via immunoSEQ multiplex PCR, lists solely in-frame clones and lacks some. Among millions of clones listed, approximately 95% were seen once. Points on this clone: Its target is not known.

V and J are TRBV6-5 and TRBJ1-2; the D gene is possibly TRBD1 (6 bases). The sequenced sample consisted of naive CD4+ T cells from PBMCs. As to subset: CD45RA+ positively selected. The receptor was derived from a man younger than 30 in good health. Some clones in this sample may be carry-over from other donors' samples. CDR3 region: CASSPRTVYGYTF. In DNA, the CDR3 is TGTGCCAGCAGTCCCCGGACAGTCTATGGCTACACCTTC.